The 7 T cell receptor beta chains reported below all come from one sample, sequenced in a study of T cells in women clearing cervical HPV infection. The repertoire was sequenced with immunoSEQ multiplex PCR; TCRdb's copy has only in-frame clones and lacks some. The specimen's table records under 40,000 clones. The sample was blood buffy coat. These receptors were taken from a woman aged 18-69 years with a cervical HPV16 infection that either progressed to CIN3+ or cleared (not recorded which).

The CDR3 bases that were read are TGTGCCAGCAGCCTTGGACTAGCGGGAGATTCCTACAATGAG. Amino acids: CASSLGLAGDSYNE. The whole CDR3 sequence reads CASSLGLAGDSYNEQFF. The chain is built from TRBV4-2 and TRBJ2-1; TRBD2 matches 13 bases. The read terminates 3 residues before the CDR3 end, so the remaining end is supplied by the germline J gene. CDR3 length: 17 amino acids. V shed 4 bases, J shed 1 base, and the junction held 4 bases outside the gene matches. Looked up from germline, CDR1 is LGHNA and CDR2 is YNFKEQ.

Comment on this clone: With the read ending 3 residues before the CDR3 end, the germline J gene is used to fill in that end. The gene calls are TRBV18 and TRBJ2-1, with D tentatively TRBD2 (6 bases). V lost 3 bases and J lost 4, with 19 bases in between. Germline CDR1 KGHSH, CDR2 LQKENI. The CDR3 is 17 residues long. CDR3 sequence: CASSPQIPQGLYNEQFF. Partial CDR3 DNA: TGTGCCAGCTCACCTCAAATCCCTCAGGGACTTTACAATGAG.

About this clone: Relative to the germline gene, one junction end is altered; a read error may explain this. The read ends 3 residues early relative to the CDR3; the germline J gene fills the gap. This rearrangement joins TRBV7-9 to TRBJ2-3, with D possibly matching TRBD1 (5 bases). The CDR3 runs to 12 residues. CDR1 and CDR2 (germline): SEHNR, FQNEAQ (reference sequence). The chain's CDR3 is CASSLETETQYF. The sequenced CDR3 bases are TGTGCCAGCAGCTTAGAGACAGAGACG. The full variable domain, its missing parts supplied by reference TRBV7-9 and TRBJ2-3, is DTGVSQNPRHKITKRGQNVTFRCDPISEHNRLYWYRQTLGQGPEFLTYFQNEAQLEKSRLLSDRFSAERPKGSFSTLEIQRTEQGDSAMYLCASSLETETQYFGPGTRLTVL.

Regarding this clone: The missing CDR3 end, 3 residues past where the read stops, is filled in from the germline J gene. This sequence joins TRBV5-1 and TRBJ2-1, with 11 bases matching TRBD2. The J segment lost 2 bases and the V segment lost 5 bases, leaving 12 bases of the junction unmatched. The CDR3 loop spans 18 amino acids. The germline V gene encodes CDR1 SGHRS and CDR2 YFSETQ. CDR3 DNA (partial): TGCGCCAGCAGGGGGGCTATCGGGACTAGCGGTCCCTACAATGAG. Protein sequence: CASRGAIGTSGPYNE. The CDR3 reads in full as CASRGAIGTSGPYNEQFF.

Concerning this clone: From the germline J gene comes the end of the CDR3, since the read stops 3 residues before it. J is TRBJ2-4 and V is TRBV13, with 7 bases fitting TRBD2. There are 14 residues in the CDR3. J was trimmed by 8 bases and V by 5 bases; bases with no gene match: 9. Per germline, CDR1 PRHDT and CDR2 FYEKMQ (reference sequence). CDR3 DNA, as far as it was read: TGTGCCAGCAGCCCGCGACTAGCTCCCCACATT. Translated: CASSPRLAPHI. The complete CDR3 sequence is CASSPRLAPHIQYF.

Points on this clone: With the read ending 3 residues before the CDR3 end, the germline J gene is used to fill in that end. The chain recombines TRBV7-9 with TRBJ2-7; D may be TRBD2 (7 bases). The germline V gene encodes CDR1 SEHNR and CDR2 FQNEAQ (reference sequence). Trimming removed 5 bases at V and 2 bases at J, with 16 bases between. This CDR3 contains 15 residues. The sequenced part of the CDR3 DNA is TGTGCCAGCAGCCGGGGGGCACCGACCACCTACGAG. Protein product: CASSRGAPTTYE. The complete CDR3 protein is CASSRGAPTTYEQYF.

About this clone: The read is 3 residues too short to cover the CDR3 end, so that end is filled in from the germline J gene. V is TRBV20-1 and J is TRBJ1-1; D may be TRBD1 (5 bases). The CDR3 spans 12 residues. V dropped 5 bases and J dropped 6 bases, with 13 bases sitting between them. Germline CDR1 is DFQATT and CDR2 is SNEGSKA (reference sequence). CDR3 amino acids: CSAVPGFSEAFF. The sequenced part of the CDR3 DNA is TGCAGTGCTGTACCAGGGTTTTCTGAA.